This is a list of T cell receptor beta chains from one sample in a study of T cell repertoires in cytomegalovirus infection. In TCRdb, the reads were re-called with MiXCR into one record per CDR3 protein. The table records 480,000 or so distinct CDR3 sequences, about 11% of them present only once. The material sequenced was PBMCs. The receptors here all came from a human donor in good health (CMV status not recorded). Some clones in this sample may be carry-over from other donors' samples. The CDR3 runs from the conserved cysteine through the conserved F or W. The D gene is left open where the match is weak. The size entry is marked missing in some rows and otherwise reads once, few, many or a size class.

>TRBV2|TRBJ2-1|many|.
TGTGCCAGCAGCCCGACCCGGACTATATTCTACAATGAGCAGTTCTTC
CASSPTRTIFYNEQFF
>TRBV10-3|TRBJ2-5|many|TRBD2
TGTGCCATCAGTGAGCAACACGGGGGGCAAGAGACCCAGTACTTC
CAISEQHGGQETQYF
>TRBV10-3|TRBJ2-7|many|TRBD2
TGTGCCATCAGTGGGACTAGCGGGGGCTACGAGCAGTACTTC
CAISGTSGGYEQYF
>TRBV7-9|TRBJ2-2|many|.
TGTGCCAGTATGCCCCTGGTGGGCACCGGGGAGCTGTTTTTT
CASMPLVGTGELFF
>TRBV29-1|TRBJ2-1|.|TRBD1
TGCAGCGTTGAAGTTATTCGGGTCCGGGACAGGGCGGACAATGAGCAGTTCTTC
CSVEVIRVRDRADNEQFF
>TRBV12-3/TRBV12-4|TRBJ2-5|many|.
TGTGCCAGCAGCTTATATGGGTCCCAAGAGACCCAGTACTTC
CASSLYGSQETQYF
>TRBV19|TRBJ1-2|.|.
TGTGCCAGTAGTATAGATGGGGTTTCTGGCTACACCTTC
CASSIDGVSGYTF
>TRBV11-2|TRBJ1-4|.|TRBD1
TGTGCCAGCAGCCCCGACCTGACAGGGGGGGGTGAAAAACTGTTTTTT
CASSPDLTGGGEKLFF
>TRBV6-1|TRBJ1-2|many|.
TGTGCCAGCAAGATGACCCCTGTCGGGATCGATGGCTACACCTTC
CASKMTPVGIDGYTF
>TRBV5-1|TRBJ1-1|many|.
TGCGCCAGCAGCTTGGAGGTGAGCATGAACACTGAAGCTTTCTTT
CASSLEVSMNTEAFF
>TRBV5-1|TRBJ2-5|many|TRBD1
TGCGCCAGCAGCTTGGGGACCGGGACAGCCCGGGGGACCCAGTACTTC
CASSLGTGTARGTQYF
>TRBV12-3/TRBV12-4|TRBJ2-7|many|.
TGTGCCAGCAGTTTGGGGACCGCATCCTACGAGCAGTACTTC
CASSLGTASYEQYF
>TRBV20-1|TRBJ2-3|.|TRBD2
TGCAGTGCTAGCCTGGGACTAGCGGGGGCTAGCACAGATACGCAGTATTTT
CSASLGLAGASTDTQYF
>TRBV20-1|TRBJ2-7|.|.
TGCAGTGCAGCTCACGGTTCCTACGAGCAGTACTTC
CSAAHGSYEQYF
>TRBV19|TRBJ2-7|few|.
TGTGCCAGCTCGGCCCAATTAATCGACGAGCAGTACTTC
CASSAQLIDEQYF
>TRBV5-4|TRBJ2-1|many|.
TGTGCCAGCAGCTTGGTTGTAGGGTGGAGTTCCTACAATGAGCAGTTCTTC
CASSLVVGWSSYNEQFF
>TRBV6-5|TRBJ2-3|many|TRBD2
TGTGCCAGCAGTTACGCTGCGGGGGGGGGGGCAGATACGCAGTATTTT
CASSYAAGGGADTQYF
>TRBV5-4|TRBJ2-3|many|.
TGTGCCACCCAGGAGGGCCCACTCAATACGCAGTATTTT
CATQEGPLNTQYF
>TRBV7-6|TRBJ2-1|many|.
TGTGCCAGCAGCTTAGGAGAAGCAAAGTTCTTC
CASSLGEAKFF